One sample yielded the 2 T cell receptor beta chains listed below, sequenced in a study of regulatory T cells in long-lasting Graves disease. iRepertoire HTBI primers and Arm-PCR of CDR3 regions built TCR beta libraries. TCRdb itself ran the multiplex PCR reads through MiXCR, one entry per CDR3 protein. Of fewer than 650,000 distinct CDR3 sequences in the sample, about 15% are singletons; the top ten hold approximately 18%. Indicated time point: newly diagnosed GD, antithyroid drugs for less than 3 months. There was RNA extracted from PBMCs, and the TCR library was made from it. The data were also submitted as part of a second study, on T cells in Graves' hyperthyroidism and ophthalmopathy.

The sample here was peripheral blood mononuclear cells (PBMCs), taken at new diagnosis, from a patient treated with antithyroid drugs. These receptors all come from a woman under 40 with Graves disease.

This clonotype was counted a few times. The chain is built from TRBV18 and TRBJ1-1, with 9 bases fitting TRBD1. There are 12 residues in the CDR3. Trimming took 4 bases from V and 8 from J; bases not matched to a gene: 2. CDR1 KGHSH and CDR2 LQKENI come from the germline V gene. The CDR3 region has the DNA TGTGCCAGCTCACGGGGACAGGGAGAAGCTTTCTTT. Translated: CASSRGQGEAFF.

This clonotype turned up a few times. This chain connects TRBV10-3 to TRBJ2-2; D call uncertain. Trimming took 6 bases from V and 8 from J, leaving 10 bases between them. The CDR3 sequence is 12 residues long. The germline CDR1 and CDR2 sequences are ENHRY and SYGVKD. The CDR3 loop is CAIRTLRGELFF. The CDR3 DNA sequence: TGTGCCATCAGGACACTGAGGGGGGAGCTGTTTTTT.